This T cell receptor beta chain was observed in a study of T-cell memory formation after mild COVID-19. Regarding the study as a whole: Mainly CM and EM harbored the contracting CD4+ clones; mainly EMRA harbored the CD8+ ones. Balance between CD4 and CD8 was seen in clones contracting day 15 to 85, and a CD4+ lean was seen in later expanders.

As for this clonotype: The antigen remains undetermined.

This CDR3 is 12 amino acids long. Germline values: CDR1 MNHNY, CDR2 SVGAGI (reference sequence). V was pared by 11 bases and J by 7 bases, with 15 bases between. One entry per CDR3 protein, called by TCRdb with MiXCR from the 5' RACE reads. The sample lists 400,000 to 500,000 distinct CDR3 sequences; around 20% were seen once. This TCR was sampled from an adult woman who had mild COVID-19 (a few samples of this study predate the infection). Cell type and time point are not known. The chain couples TRBV6-6 to TRBJ2-1; D is possibly TRBD2 (5 bases). Sequences were obtained from PBMCs or a T cell subset sorted from them (not recorded which). CDR3 amino acids: CAGGLAWNEQFF. In DNA form, the CDR3 reads TGTGCCGGTGGCCTAGCTTGGAATGAGCAGTTCTTC.